Listed here are 31 T cell receptor beta chains from one sample, sequenced in a study of control samples from healthy donors and cancer patients. Assay used: immunoSEQ multiplex PCR; TCRdb lists only in-frame clones, some missing. Here the sample spans 100,000 to 150,000 clones, over 75% being singletons. The sequencing sample was made of blood. Receptors were obtained from a middle-aged man in good health.

Remarks on this clone: One end of the junction does not line up with germline, which may come from a read error. V usage is TRBV24-1 and J usage is TRBJ2-2, with D maybe TRBD2 (5 bases). The CDR3 spans 16 residues. Germline values: CDR1 KGHDR, CDR2 SFDVKD. The CDR3 spells CATSDPGGLRPGELFF. CDR3 sequence (DNA): TGTGCCACAAGTGATCCGGGCGGGCTACGACCCGGGGAGCTGTTTTTT.

V gene TRBV6-2 or TRBV6-3 combines with J gene TRBJ1-2; D might be TRBD1 (5 bases). Trimming took off 0 bases at V and 10 bases at J, with 18 bases between the two ends. The germline CDR1 and CDR2 sequences are MNHEY and SVGEGT. The CDR3 extends over 15 amino acids. The CDR3, as DNA: TGTGCCAGCAGTTACTCCGGGTCGGCGGGGCTTGTCTACACCTTC. Its translation: CASSYSGSAGLVYTF.

The CDR3 region has the DNA TGCAGCGTTGACGCAGATGGCTACACCTTC. It translates to CSVDADGYTF. V is TRBV29-1 and J is TRBJ1-2, with unresolved D. Trimming pared 3 bases from V and 6 bases from J, leaving 5 bases between. CDR1 is SQVTM and CDR2 is ANQGSEA in the germline V gene. The CDR3 totals 10 residues.

The chain couples TRBV29-1 to TRBJ2-2; 7 bases line up with TRBD1. The germline CDR1 and CDR2 sequences are SQVTM and ANQGSEA. The CDR3 is made up of 14 amino acids. V lost 7 bases, J lost 1 base, and 6 bases stayed unmatched. CDR3 sequence: CSATGTVNTGELFF. DNA of the CDR3: TGCAGCGCCACCGGGACAGTGAACACCGGGGAGCTGTTTTTT.

This chain joins TRBV25-1 and TRBJ1-1; 10 positions match TRBD1. After removal of 6 bases from V and 4 bases from J, the junction contained 5 bases not matched to a gene. Germline values: CDR1 MGHDK, CDR2 SYGVNS. The CDR3 sequence is 14 residues long. CDR3 sequence reads: CASRGTGEFTEAFF. CDR3 coding DNA: TGTGCCAGCAGGGGGACAGGGGAGTTCACTGAAGCTTTCTTT.

This chain joins TRBV7-2 and TRBJ2-7; 7 bases map to TRBD1. The CDR3 is 15 residues long. The germline CDR1 and CDR2 sequences are SGHTA and FQGNSA. The V and J ends lost 5 bases and 3 bases, in that order; junction bases with no gene match: 10. The CDR3 sequence is CASSLSEGGHYEQYF. The CDR3 DNA reads as TGTGCCAGCAGCCTCTCTGAAGGGGGCCACTACGAGCAGTACTTC.

The V and J genes are TRBV29-1 and TRBJ1-5; TRBD1 is a possible D gene (5 bases). CDR3 length: 13 amino acids. Germline V gene data show CDR1 as SQVTM and CDR2 as ANQGSEA. V was cut by 6 bases and J by 3 bases, with 12 bases left in between. DNA of the CDR3: TGCAGCGTAAGAACAGGTCCCAATCAGCCCCAGCATTTT. Translation gives CSVRTGPNQPQHF.

This clone was counted a single time. The chain couples TRBV10-1 to TRBJ2-2; 7 bases agree with TRBD1. The length of the CDR3 is 14 residues. V lost 10 bases and J lost 4; bases outside the gene matches: 9. Per the germline V gene, CDR1 is WNHNN and CDR2 is SYGVQD (reference sequence). The CDR3 sequence: CATSRDRSTGELFF. The CDR3 bases are TGCGCCACCAGCCGGGACAGAAGCACCGGGGAGCTGTTTTTT.

V is TRBV6-2 or TRBV6-3 and J is TRBJ1-5; TRBD1 agrees at 7 bases. Germline lookup yields CDR1 MNHEY and CDR2 SVGEGT. The CDR3 loop spans 15 amino acids. The V and J ends lost 4 bases and 1 base, in that order; junction bases with no gene match: 4. DNA of the CDR3: TGTGCCAGCAGTTGGACAGGCCAAAGCAATCAGCCCCAGCATTTT. It encodes CASSWTGQSNQPQHF.

The genes are TRBV6-6 and TRBJ1-2, with unresolved D. The CDR3 contains 14 residues. The germline V gene encodes CDR1 MNHNY and CDR2 SVGAGI (reference sequence). Trimming shortened V by 4 bases and J by 0 bases, and 9 bases separated the two germline ends. The CDR3 protein is CASSFGVANYGYTF. The CDR3 bases are TGTGCCAGCAGTTTCGGGGTAGCTAACTATGGCTACACCTTC.

Only a few counts were recorded for this clone. The chain carries TRBV25-1 and TRBJ1-6; D perhaps matches TRBD1 (5 bases). The germline V gene has CDR1 MGHDK and CDR2 SYGVNS. Trimming pared 6 bases from V and 8 bases from J, leaving 14 bases between. There are 14 residues in the CDR3. The CDR3 DNA reads as TGTGCCAGCAGGCCTGGCAGGGACTATTCACCCCTCCACTTT. Translating gives CASRPGRDYSPLHF.

The rearrangement joins TRBV10-3 to TRBJ1-3; D not certain. The CDR3 is 17 residues long. Deletions cut 1 base from V and 5 bases from J, with 18 bases between. Germline lookup yields CDR1 ENHRY and CDR2 SYGVKD. The CDR3: CAISEWRAEDRRNTIYF. The CDR3 coding sequence is TGTGCCATCAGTGAGTGGAGGGCGGAGGATCGACGAAACACCATATATTTT.

This clone appeared once. V usage is TRBV28 and J usage is TRBJ2-5, with 9 bases lining up with TRBD2. V lost 6 bases and J lost 1; bases outside the gene matches: 3. The length of the CDR3 is 14 residues. Per the germline V gene, CDR1 is MDHEN and CDR2 is SYDVKM. This CDR3 reads CASSQLAGQETQYF. CDR3 sequence (DNA): TGTGCCAGCAGCCAACTAGCGGGCCAAGAGACCCAGTACTTC.

The chain has TRBV3-1 (or the pseudogene TRBV3-2) and TRBJ1-5; TRBD1 is a possible D gene (6 bases). Germline CDR1 is LGHDT and CDR2 is YNNKEL (reference sequence). Trimming removed 3 bases from V and 6 bases from J, with 12 bases in between. The CDR3 extends over 14 amino acids. The CDR3 sequence is CASSQGGGRQPQHF. The DNA of the CDR3 is TGTGCCAGCAGCCAGGGGGGGGGCCGTCAGCCCCAGCATTTT.

The chain recombines TRBV30 with TRBJ1-3; D is ambiguous. Per germline, CDR1 GTSNPN and CDR2 SVGIG (reference sequence). Trimming took 4 bases from V and 0 from J, leaving 10 bases between them. This CDR3 region has 14 residues. CDR3 nucleotide sequence: TGTGCCTGGAAAAGCGGAAGCTCTGGAAACACCATATATTTT. This translates into CAWKSGSSGNTIYF. Together with reference TRBV30 and TRBJ1-3, the CDR3 gives the full variable domain: SQTIHQWPATLVQPVGSPLSLECTVEGTSNPNLYWYRQAAGRGLQLLFYSVGIGQISSEVPQNLSASRPQDRQFILSSKKLLLSDSGFYLCAWKSGSSGNTIYFGEGSWLTVV.

The rearrangement links TRBV6-5 to TRBJ2-3, with TRBD2 matching 7 bases. The CDR3 spans 15 residues. Looked up from germline, CDR1 is MNHEY and CDR2 is SVGAGI. J gave up 2 bases and V 5 bases, and 7 bases lay outside the gene matches. The CDR3 loop reads CASSLSGPSTDTQYF. The CDR3 nucleotides are TGTGCCAGCAGTCTTAGCGGGCCCTCCACAGATACGCAGTATTTT.

The V call is TRBV4-1, the J call TRBJ2-1; possible D gene TRBD2, 5 bases. V shed 0 bases and J shed 6 bases, with 15 bases lying between them. This CDR3 region has 16 residues. In germline, CDR1 is MGHRA, CDR2 YSYEKL. The CDR3 nucleotides read TGCGCCAGCAGCCAAGAACTAGAGGGTTTGGTCAATGAGCAGTTCTTC. Translated: CASSQELEGLVNEQFF.

The chain links TRBV28 to TRBJ2-5; D might be TRBD1 or TRBD2, each matching 5 bases. Trimming took off 3 bases at V and 5 bases at J, with 7 bases between the two ends. The CDR3 is 12 residues long. In germline, CDR1 is MDHEN, CDR2 SYDVKM. This CDR3 reads CASSFEGETQYF. For the CDR3, the DNA is TGTGCCAGCAGTTTTGAGGGGGAGACCCAGTACTTC.

V gene TRBV9 combines with J gene TRBJ1-5; D is ambiguous. V shed 1 base and J shed 5 bases, with 7 bases lying between them. The length of the CDR3 is 13 residues. Germline values: CDR1 SGDLS, CDR2 YYNGEE. CDR3 residues: CASSVSSDQPQHF. The DNA of the CDR3 is TGTGCCAGCAGCGTATCTTCGGATCAGCCCCAGCATTTT.

V usage is TRBV5-6 and J usage is TRBJ1-2, with 9 bases matching TRBD1. The CDR3 extends over 16 amino acids. The germline gives CDR1 SGHDT, CDR2 YYEEEE. Unmatched junction bases numbered 14, after V lost 4 bases and J lost 7 bases. The CDR3 nucleotides are TGTGCCAGCAGCGATCTGGACAGGGGTGCGCTTGGTGGCTACACCTTC. Amino acid sequence: CASSDLDRGALGGYTF.

The chain combines TRBV6-5 with TRBJ2-3; 10 positions agree with TRBD2. Germline V lookup: CDR1 MNHEY, CDR2 SVGAGI. CDR3 size: 15 residues. The J segment lost 4 bases and the V segment lost 4 bases, leaving 5 bases of the junction unmatched. The CDR3 loop is CASSSLAGESDTQYF. DNA for the CDR3: TGTGCCAGCAGTTCCCTAGCGGGGGAATCAGATACGCAGTATTTT.

The chain combines TRBV19 with TRBJ1-4; a possible D gene is TRBD1 (5 bases). The CDR3 consists of 15 residues. Germline lookup yields CDR1 LNHDA and CDR2 SQIVND (reference sequence). Trimming cost V 9 bases and J 8 bases, with 22 bases left between them. In nucleotides, the CDR3 is TGTGCCAGCAAACCCAGACAGTTAATGAGCGAAAAACTGTTTTTT. This codes for CASKPRQLMSEKLFF.

The V gene is TRBV18, the J gene TRBJ1-6; D remains ambiguous. Trimming removed 5 bases at V and 10 bases at J, with 12 bases between. Germline lookup yields CDR1 KGHSH and CDR2 LQKENI. There are 13 residues in the CDR3. The CDR3 sequence: CASSFEAGSPLHF. The CDR3 nucleotides are TGTGCCAGCTCATTCGAGGCCGGGTCACCCCTCCACTTT.

This chain uses TRBV28 with TRBJ2-2; D remains unclear. V lost 6 bases and J lost 5, with 4 bases in between. The germline gives CDR1 MDHEN, CDR2 SYDVKM. The CDR3 runs 11 residues. CDR3 in DNA: TGTGCCAGCAGGCTGACCGGGGAGCTGTTTTTT. Its protein is CASRLTGELFF.

This sequence joins TRBV28 and TRBJ1-1; D gene uncertain. CDR3 length: 15 residues. CDR1 and CDR2 from the germline V gene are MDHEN and SYDVKM. Trimming pared 7 bases from V and 1 base from J, leaving 16 bases between. The CDR3 DNA sequence: TGTGCCAGCAACCCCTCCGGCAGGAGGAACACTGAAGCTTTCTTT. Protein sequence: CASNPSGRRNTEAFF.

V and J are TRBV10-3 and TRBJ1-1, with D unclear. The CDR3 has 13 amino acids. Trimming pared 7 bases from V and 0 bases from J, leaving 9 bases between. Germline loops: CDR1 ENHRY, CDR2 SYGVKD. The CDR3: CAITGIMNTEAFF. In DNA form, the CDR3 reads TGTGCCATCACCGGGATCATGAACACTGAAGCTTTCTTT.

The count of this clone is one. The J gene is TRBJ2-7, the V gene TRBV7-6; unclear D gene. Per germline, CDR1 SGHVS and CDR2 FNYEAQ. The CDR3 has 15 residues. V lost 0 bases and J 2 bases, leaving 11 bases between the germline ends. The CDR3 region has the DNA TGTGCCAGCAGCTTAGCCGGCGGCACGGCCTACGAGCAGTACTTC. Translation gives CASSLAGGTAYEQYF.

The gene calls are TRBV3-1 (or the pseudogene TRBV3-2) and TRBJ2-7; TRBD2 matches at 13 bases. The CDR3 consists of 15 residues. Trimming removed 2 bases from V and 6 bases from J; junction bases left unmatched: 4. Germline lookup yields CDR1 LGHDT and CDR2 YNNKEL (reference sequence). The CDR3 DNA sequence: TGTGCCAGCAGCCAATCAGGACTAGCGGGGGTCGAGCAGTACTTC. The encoded protein is CASSQSGLAGVEQYF.

CDR3 in amino acids: CASSPNLGNQPQHF. The CDR3 bases are TGTGCCAGCAGCCCTAACCTGGGCAATCAGCCCCAGCATTTT. The chain carries TRBV7-2 and TRBJ1-5; D remains ambiguous. V was trimmed by 5 bases and J by 2 bases, leaving 10 bases between them. Per the germline V gene, CDR1 is SGHTA and CDR2 is FQGNSA. The CDR3 contains 14 residues.

J is TRBJ2-7 and V is TRBV16; TRBD1 might be the D (5 bases). The V and J ends lost 2 bases and 0 bases respectively, with 11 bases between them. Per germline, CDR1 KGHSY and CDR2 FQNENV. The CDR3 runs 15 residues. The CDR3 nucleotides are TGTGCCAGCAGCCAAGCGGACACCAACTCCTACGAGCAGTACTTC. Its protein is CASSQADTNSYEQYF.

J is TRBJ1-2 and V is TRBV5-1; 7 nucleotides align to TRBD1. V lost 4 bases and J lost 2; bases outside the gene matches: 2. The CDR3 has 13 residues. From germline, CDR1 is SGHRS and CDR2 YFSETQ. The CDR3 DNA is TGCGCCAGCAGCCAGGGACAGAACTATGGCTACACCTTC. Protein sequence: CASSQGQNYGYTF.